The rows below give T cell receptor beta chains drawn from one sample of a study of T cell repertoires in ileal Crohn's disease. Using immunoSEQ multiplex PCR, the repertoire was profiled, and TCRdb retains in-frame clones only, with some absent. Among about 12,000 clones listed, approximately 78% were seen once. The sequencing input was ileal tissue. Source of these receptors: an adult with Crohn's disease. Both conserved end residues are part of each CDR3. Each record gives: V gene, CDR3 protein.

v_call: TRBV30
cdr3_aa: CAWRKTGNTYEQYF

v_call: TRBV9
cdr3_aa: CASRQTGGEAFF

v_call: TRBV18
cdr3_aa: CASSPGGNGAQPQHF

v_call: TRBV2
cdr3_aa: CASSDRGKVYEQYF

v_call: TRBV11-2
cdr3_aa: CASSLSLADTQYF

v_call: TRBV5-4
cdr3_aa: CASSLYLGASGQGYEQYF

v_call: TRBV18
cdr3_aa: CASSPAADGTQYF

v_call: TRBV9
cdr3_aa: CASSGTQGHPTDTQYF

v_call: TRBV29-1
cdr3_aa: CSVEGQGPKTQYF

v_call: TRBV6-4
cdr3_aa: CASSDRGQDGGYTF

v_call: TRBV7-2
cdr3_aa: CASSRREGEQYF

v_call: TRBV29-1
cdr3_aa: CSVEGQAKNIQYF

v_call: TRBV27
cdr3_aa: CASSLPFTSGGVIEQFF

v_call: TRBV6-1
cdr3_aa: CASKVEGGNQPQHF

v_call: TRBV5-6
cdr3_aa: CASSFLGGKTDTQYF

v_call: TRBV6-1
cdr3_aa: CASSELSGGTQYF

v_call: TRBV6-1
cdr3_aa: CASRKTQGFATEAFF

v_call: TRBV28
cdr3_aa: CASSLGTRYEQYF

v_call: TRBV5-1
cdr3_aa: CASSFEGGKETQYF

v_call: TRBV4-2
cdr3_aa: CASSQDGTGQETQYF

v_call: TRBV2
cdr3_aa: CASSAGTSGYEQYF

v_call: TRBV6-4
cdr3_aa: CASSVGLAGQETQYF

v_call: TRBV7-9
cdr3_aa: CASSLEAGFWYGYTF

v_call: TRBV7-9
cdr3_aa: CASSPGQGIYEQYF

v_call: TRBV7-2
cdr3_aa: CASSPTPSGTQYF

v_call: TRBV27
cdr3_aa: CASSSPQLGQAEQFF

v_call: TRBV6-1
cdr3_aa: CASSEDSGSGANVLTF

v_call: TRBV11-3
cdr3_aa: CASSLASYEQYF

v_call: TRBV10-3
cdr3_aa: CAISGGGDQPQHF

v_call: TRBV19
cdr3_aa: CASSIDAGTDFNYGYTF

v_call: TRBV5-4
cdr3_aa: CAGRQGAIGELFF

v_call: TRBV23-1
cdr3_aa: CASSPSGTSGRSSTDTQYF

v_call: TRBV6-5
cdr3_aa: CASWDREDTEAFF

v_call: TRBV29-1
cdr3_aa: CSAGTGVGTEAFF

v_call: TRBV5-1
cdr3_aa: CASSEIADNTGELFF

v_call: TRBV7-2
cdr3_aa: CASSFGSRTGNYGYTF

v_call: TRBV5-1
cdr3_aa: CASSLGGTSGETQYF

v_call: TRBV6-4
cdr3_aa: CASSDGQTPDTQYF

v_call: TRBV6-6
cdr3_aa: CASSYNPGDEQYF

v_call: TRBV5-1
cdr3_aa: CASSPAGRSYEQYF

v_call: TRBV30
cdr3_aa: CAWSVRGRMLWRDQNTEAFF

v_call: TRBV6-6
cdr3_aa: CASSQQGAGVGEQYF

v_call: TRBV5-1
cdr3_aa: CASSLASGEYNEQFF

v_call: TRBV7-3
cdr3_aa: CASSFSRQEAFF

v_call: TRBV11-2
cdr3_aa: CASSQQGAGEQYF

v_call: TRBV30
cdr3_aa: CAWREGGQYGYTF

v_call: TRBV9
cdr3_aa: CASSGTATDTQYF

v_call: TRBV28
cdr3_aa: CASSLLLGLSEGTYF

v_call: TRBV6-1
cdr3_aa: CASSELDREGGYTF

v_call: TRBV10-1
cdr3_aa: CASSGDRFGADTQYF

v_call: TRBV18
cdr3_aa: CASSPGLWTGGNEQFF

v_call: TRBV9
cdr3_aa: CASPGTQKSYEQYF

v_call: TRBV21-1
cdr3_aa: CASSNPGYTEAFF

v_call: TRBV10-3
cdr3_aa: CALGQGTDTQYF

v_call: TRBV5-1
cdr3_aa: CASSSVNQGGNYGYTF